A selection of T cell receptor beta chains follows, all from one sample in a study of cytomegalovirus exposure and HLA in healthy donors. Here immunoSEQ multiplex PCR was the method, and the copy in TCRdb shows in-frame clones only, minus some. The data show 75,000 to 95,000 clones, around 96% seen once. Sequences were obtained from PBMCs. These receptors were taken from a young man in good health and CMV-seronegative. The CDR3 runs from the conserved cysteine through the conserved F or W. A D gene is named only where the DNA matches it firmly. A clone size is listed for some rows: how often the clone was seen (once, few, many), or a class if it is expanded.

v_call,clone_size,d_call,cdr3_length,j_call,cdr3_nt,cdr3_aa
TRBV7-9,NA,NA,14,TRBJ2-7,TGTGCCAGCGCAGGGTTGGCCCCCCACTACGAGCAGTACTTC,CASAGLAPHYEQYF
TRBV15,NA,TRBD1,19,TRBJ1-5,TGTGCCACCAGCAGGGCTCGACAAACCGGGACAGTACTCAATCAGCCCCAGCATTTT,CATSRARQTGTVLNQPQHF
TRBV4-3,NA,NA,15,TRBJ2-1,TGCGCCAGCAGCCAATGGTATCCTAGCACAGATGAGCAGTTCTTC,CASSQWYPSTDEQFF
TRBV21-1,NA,NA,17,TRBJ1-5,TGTGCCAGCAGCCCGGGACAGGGAAGTTATAGCAATCAGCCCCAGCATTTT,CASSPGQGSYSNQPQHF
TRBV23-1,NA,NA,16,TRBJ1-1,TGCGCCAGCAGCCCGACCCAGGGGCGGAAGAACACTGAAGCTTTCTTT,CASSPTQGRKNTEAFF
TRBV27,NA,NA,18,TRBJ1-1,TGTGCCAGCAGTTCTACCACGACAGTTTCAAGGGGGAACACTGAAGCTTTCTTT,CASSSTTTVSRGNTEAFF
TRBV6-5,NA,NA,14,TRBJ2-1,TGTGCCAGCAGGGGTCAGGCCGATAATGATGAGCAGTTCTTC,CASRGQADNDEQFF
TRBV5-6,NA,TRBD2,16,TRBJ2-7,TGTGCCAGCAGCCTCGGACTAGCGGGAGGTCTCTACGAGCAGTACTTC,CASSLGLAGGLYEQYF
TRBV5-1,NA,TRBD1,18,TRBJ2-4,TGCGCCAGCAGCGGGGGACAGGGGGAGTGGTCGGCCAAAAACATTCAGTACTTC,CASSGGQGEWSAKNIQYF
TRBV19,NA,NA,15,TRBJ1-2,TGTGCCAGTAGGAGGTCTCAGGGGCCCAAGGGAGGCTACACCTTC,CASRRSQGPKGGYTF
TRBV30,NA,NA,13,TRBJ1-5,TGTGCCTGCGCGACAGGCAGCAATCAGCCCCAGCATTTT,CACATGSNQPQHF
TRBV15,NA,NA,18,TRBJ2-6,TGTGCCACCAGCAGAGATCCTGGGAGACAGGCTGGGGCCAACGTCCTGACTTTC,CATSRDPGRQAGANVLTF
TRBV6-1,NA,TRBD2,19,TRBJ2-7,TGTGCCAGCAGTGGGGGGTCCCTTGGGACTAGCGGAATGTTCTACGAGCAGTACTTC,CASSGGSLGTSGMFYEQYF
TRBV5-4,NA,NA,12,TRBJ1-1,TGTGCCAGCAGCTTGGCAGGAGGTGAAGCTTTCTTT,CASSLAGGEAFF
TRBV18,NA,TRBD2,15,TRBJ2-5,TGTGCCAGCTCACCACGGACTAGCGACCAAGGGACCCAGTACTTC,CASSPRTSDQGTQYF
TRBV5-1,once,TRBD1,15,TRBJ1-1,TGCGCCAGCAGCTCCGGACAGGGATTGTACACTGAAGCTTTCTTT,CASSSGQGLYTEAFF
TRBV6-1,few,TRBD1,14,TRBJ1-2,TGTGCCAGCATTGGGGGGACAGGGACCTATGGCTACACCTTC,CASIGGTGTYGYTF